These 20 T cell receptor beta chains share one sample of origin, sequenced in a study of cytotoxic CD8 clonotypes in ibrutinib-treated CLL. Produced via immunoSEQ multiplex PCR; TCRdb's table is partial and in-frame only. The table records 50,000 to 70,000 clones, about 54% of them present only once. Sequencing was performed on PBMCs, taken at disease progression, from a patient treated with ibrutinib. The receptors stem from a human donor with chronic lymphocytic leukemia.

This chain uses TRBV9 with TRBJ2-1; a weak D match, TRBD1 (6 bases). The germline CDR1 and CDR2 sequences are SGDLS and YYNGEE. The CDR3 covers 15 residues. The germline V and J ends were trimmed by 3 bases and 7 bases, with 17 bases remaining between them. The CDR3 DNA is TGTGCCAGCAGCGCCACATCAGGCCAGGGGAATGAGCAGTTCTTC. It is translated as CASSATSGQGNEQFF.

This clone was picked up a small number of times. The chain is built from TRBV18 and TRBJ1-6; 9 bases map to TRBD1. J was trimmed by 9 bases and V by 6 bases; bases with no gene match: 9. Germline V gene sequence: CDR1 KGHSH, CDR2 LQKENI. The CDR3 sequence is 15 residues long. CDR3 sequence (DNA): TGTGCCAGCTCTCCGGGACAGGGTAATGGTTCACCCCTCCACTTT. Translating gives CASSPGQGNGSPLHF.

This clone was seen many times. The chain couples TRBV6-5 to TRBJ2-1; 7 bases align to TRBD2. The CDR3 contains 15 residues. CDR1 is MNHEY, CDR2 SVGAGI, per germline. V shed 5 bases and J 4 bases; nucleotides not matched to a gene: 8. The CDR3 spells CASSGTGGSYNEQFF. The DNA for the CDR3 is TGTGCCAGCAGTGGAACGGGGGGTTCGTACAATGAGCAGTTCTTC.

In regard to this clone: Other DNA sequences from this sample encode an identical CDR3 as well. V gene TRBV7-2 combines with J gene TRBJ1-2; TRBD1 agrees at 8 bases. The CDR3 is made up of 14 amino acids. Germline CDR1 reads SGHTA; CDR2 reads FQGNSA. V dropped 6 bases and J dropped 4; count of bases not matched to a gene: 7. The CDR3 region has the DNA TGTGCCAGCAGTCCGCCCACAGGGGGCTATGGCTACACCTTC. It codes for CASSPPTGGYGYTF.

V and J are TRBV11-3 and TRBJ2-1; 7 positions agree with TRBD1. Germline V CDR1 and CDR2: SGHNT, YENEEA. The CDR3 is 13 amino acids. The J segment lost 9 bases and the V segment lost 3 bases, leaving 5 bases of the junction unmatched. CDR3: CASSFEQGSEQFF. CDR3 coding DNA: TGTGCCAGCAGCTTTGAACAGGGGTCTGAGCAGTTCTTC.

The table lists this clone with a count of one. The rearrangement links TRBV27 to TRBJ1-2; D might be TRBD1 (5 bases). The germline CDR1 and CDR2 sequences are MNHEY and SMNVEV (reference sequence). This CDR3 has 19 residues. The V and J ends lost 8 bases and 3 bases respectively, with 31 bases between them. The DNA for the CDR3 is TGTGCCAGCGTATCACTTAGGTCGGGCAGGGCGGTTAGTTACTATGGCTACACCTTC. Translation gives CASVSLRSGRAVSYYGYTF.

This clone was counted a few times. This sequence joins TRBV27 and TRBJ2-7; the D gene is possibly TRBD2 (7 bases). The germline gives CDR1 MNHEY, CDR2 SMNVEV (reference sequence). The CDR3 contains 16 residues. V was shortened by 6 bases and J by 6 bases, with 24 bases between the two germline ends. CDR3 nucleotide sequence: TGTGCCAGCAGACTCAGATCTGGACTAGGGGGGCTCGAGCAGTACTTC. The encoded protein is CASRLRSGLGGLEQYF.

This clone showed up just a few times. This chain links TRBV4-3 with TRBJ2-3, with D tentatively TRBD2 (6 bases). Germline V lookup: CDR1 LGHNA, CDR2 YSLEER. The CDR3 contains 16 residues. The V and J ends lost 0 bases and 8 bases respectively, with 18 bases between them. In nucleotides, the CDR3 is TGCGCCAGCAGCCAAGAAGGGGCGGGGTTTTCTGCTACGCAGTATTTT. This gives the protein CASSQEGAGFSATQYF.

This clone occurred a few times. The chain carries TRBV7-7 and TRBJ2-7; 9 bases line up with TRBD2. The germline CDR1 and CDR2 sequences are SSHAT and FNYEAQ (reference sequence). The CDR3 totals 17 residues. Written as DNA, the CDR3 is TGTCCCCACCCATGCCAGCGGGGGGATAGCGGAACCTACGAGCAGTACTTC. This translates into CPHPCQRGDSGTYEQYF.

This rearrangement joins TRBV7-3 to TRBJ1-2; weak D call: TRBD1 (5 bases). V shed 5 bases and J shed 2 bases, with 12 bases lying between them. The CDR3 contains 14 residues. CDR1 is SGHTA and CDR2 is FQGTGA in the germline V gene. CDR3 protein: CASSPAGVNYGYTF. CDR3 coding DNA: TGTGCCAGCAGCCCGGCGGGGGTGAACTATGGCTACACCTTC. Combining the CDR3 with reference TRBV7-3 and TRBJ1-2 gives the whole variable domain GAGVSQTPSNKVTEKGKYVELRCDPISGHTALYWYRQSLGQGPEFLIYFQGTGAADDSGLPNDRFFAVRPEGSVSTLKIQRTERGDSAVYLCASSPAGVNYGYTFGSGTRLTVV.

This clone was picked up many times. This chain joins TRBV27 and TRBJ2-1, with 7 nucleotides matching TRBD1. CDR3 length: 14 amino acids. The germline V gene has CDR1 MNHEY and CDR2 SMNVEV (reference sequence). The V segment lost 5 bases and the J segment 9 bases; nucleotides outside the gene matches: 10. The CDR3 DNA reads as TGTGCCAGCAGTACAGGGGTCCCCACGGCTGAGCAGTTCTTC. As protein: CASSTGVPTAEQFF.

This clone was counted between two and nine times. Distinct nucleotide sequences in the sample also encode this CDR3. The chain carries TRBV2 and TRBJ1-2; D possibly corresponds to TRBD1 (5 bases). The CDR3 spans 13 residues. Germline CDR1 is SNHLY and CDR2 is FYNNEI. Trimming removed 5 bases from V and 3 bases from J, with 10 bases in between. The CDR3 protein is CASSPQGDYGYTF. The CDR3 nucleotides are TGTGCCAGCAGTCCTCAGGGTGACTATGGCTACACCTTC.

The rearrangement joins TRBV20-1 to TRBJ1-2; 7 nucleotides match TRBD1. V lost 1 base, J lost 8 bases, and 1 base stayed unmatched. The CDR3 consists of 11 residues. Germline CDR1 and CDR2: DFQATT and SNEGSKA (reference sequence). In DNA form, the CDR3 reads TGCAGTGCTAGAGGGGACAGCGGCTACACCTTC. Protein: CSARGDSGYTF.

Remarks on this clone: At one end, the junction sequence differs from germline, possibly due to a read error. Written as DNA, the CDR3 is TGTGCCAGCGGTTTTACGGGGGCAGACTATGGCTACACCTTC. It specifies CASGFTGADYGYTF. This sequence joins TRBV27 and TRBJ1-2; TRBD1 might be the D (6 bases). CDR1 and CDR2 from the germline V gene are MNHEY and SMNVEV (reference sequence). This CDR3 comprises 14 residues.

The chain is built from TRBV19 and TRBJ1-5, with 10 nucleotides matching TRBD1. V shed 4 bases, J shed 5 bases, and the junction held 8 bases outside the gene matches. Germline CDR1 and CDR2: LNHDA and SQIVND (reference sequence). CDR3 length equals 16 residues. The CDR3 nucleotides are TGTGCCAGTAGTAACCGGGACAGGGGCTTTTATCAGCCCCAGCATTTT. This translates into CASSNRDRGFYQPQHF.

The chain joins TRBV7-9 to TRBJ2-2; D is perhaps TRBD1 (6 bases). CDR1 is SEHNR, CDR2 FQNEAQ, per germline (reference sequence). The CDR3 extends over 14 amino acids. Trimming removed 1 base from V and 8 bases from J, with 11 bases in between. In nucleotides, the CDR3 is TGTGCCAGCAGCTTAGACTTGGGGGCTGGGGAGCTGTTTTTT. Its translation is CASSLDLGAGELFF.

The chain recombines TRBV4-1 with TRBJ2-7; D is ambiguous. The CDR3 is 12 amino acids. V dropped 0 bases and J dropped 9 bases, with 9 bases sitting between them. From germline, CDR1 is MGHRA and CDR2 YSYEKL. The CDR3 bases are TGCGCCAGCAGCCAAGATGCCCGGGTGCAGTACTTC. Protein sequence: CASSQDARVQYF.

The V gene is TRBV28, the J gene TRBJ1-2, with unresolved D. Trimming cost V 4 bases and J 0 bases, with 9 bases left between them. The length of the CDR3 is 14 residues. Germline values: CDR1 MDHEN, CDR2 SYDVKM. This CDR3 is CASSSGFANYGYTF. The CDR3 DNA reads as TGTGCCAGCAGTTCGGGTTTTGCTAACTATGGCTACACCTTC.

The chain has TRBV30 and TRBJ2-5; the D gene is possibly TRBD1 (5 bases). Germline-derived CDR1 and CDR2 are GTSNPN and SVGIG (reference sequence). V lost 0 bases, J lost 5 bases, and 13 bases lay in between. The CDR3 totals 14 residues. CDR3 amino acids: CAWSVAGSGETQYF. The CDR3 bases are TGTGCCTGGAGTGTGGCAGGGTCAGGGGAGACCCAGTACTTC.

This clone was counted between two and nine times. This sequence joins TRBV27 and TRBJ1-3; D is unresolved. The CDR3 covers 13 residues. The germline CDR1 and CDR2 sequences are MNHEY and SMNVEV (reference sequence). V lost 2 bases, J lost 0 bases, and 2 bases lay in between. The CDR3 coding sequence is TGTGCCAGCAGTTTAGTCTCTGGAAACACCATATATTTT. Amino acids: CASSLVSGNTIYF.